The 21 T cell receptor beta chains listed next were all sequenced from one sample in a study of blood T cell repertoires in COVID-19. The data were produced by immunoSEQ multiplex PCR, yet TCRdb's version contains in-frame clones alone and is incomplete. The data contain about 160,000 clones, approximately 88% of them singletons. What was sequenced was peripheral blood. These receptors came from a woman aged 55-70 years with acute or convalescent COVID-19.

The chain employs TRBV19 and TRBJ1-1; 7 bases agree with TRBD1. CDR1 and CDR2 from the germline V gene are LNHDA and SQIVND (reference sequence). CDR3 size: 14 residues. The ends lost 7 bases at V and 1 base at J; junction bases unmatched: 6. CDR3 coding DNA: TGTGCCAGTAACCAACAGGGGACGAACACTGAAGCTTTCTTT. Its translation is CASNQQGTNTEAFF. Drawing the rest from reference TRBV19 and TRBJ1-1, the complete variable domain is DGGITQSPKYLFRKEGQNVTLSCEQNLNHDAMYWYRQDPGQGLRLIYYSQIVNDFQKGDIAEGYSVSREKKESFPLTVTSAQKNPTAFYLCASNQQGTNTEAFFGQGTRLTVV.

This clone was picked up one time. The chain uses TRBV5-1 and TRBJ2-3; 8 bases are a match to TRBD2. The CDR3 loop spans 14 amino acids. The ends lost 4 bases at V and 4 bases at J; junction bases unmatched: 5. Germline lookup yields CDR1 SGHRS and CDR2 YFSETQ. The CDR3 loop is CASSLGTSADTQYF. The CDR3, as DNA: TGCGCCAGCAGCCTCGGGACTAGTGCAGATACGCAGTATTTT.

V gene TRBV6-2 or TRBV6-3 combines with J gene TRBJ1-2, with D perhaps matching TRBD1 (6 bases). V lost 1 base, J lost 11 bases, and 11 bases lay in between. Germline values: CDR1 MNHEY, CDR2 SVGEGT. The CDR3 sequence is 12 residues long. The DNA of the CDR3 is TGTGCCAGCAGTTACTTGGGCAGGGGTTACACCTTC. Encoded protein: CASSYLGRGYTF.

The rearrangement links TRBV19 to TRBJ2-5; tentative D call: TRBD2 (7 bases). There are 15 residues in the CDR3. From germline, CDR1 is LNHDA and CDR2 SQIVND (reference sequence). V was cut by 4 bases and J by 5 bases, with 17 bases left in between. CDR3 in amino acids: CASSRAWGGPETQYF. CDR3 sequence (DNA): TGTGCCAGTAGTAGGGCATGGGGGGGCCCGGAGACCCAGTACTTC. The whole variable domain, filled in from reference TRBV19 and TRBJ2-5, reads DGGITQSPKYLFRKEGQNVTLSCEQNLNHDAMYWYRQDPGQGLRLIYYSQIVNDFQKGDIAEGYSVSREKKESFPLTVTSAQKNPTAFYLCASSRAWGGPETQYFGPGTRLLVL.

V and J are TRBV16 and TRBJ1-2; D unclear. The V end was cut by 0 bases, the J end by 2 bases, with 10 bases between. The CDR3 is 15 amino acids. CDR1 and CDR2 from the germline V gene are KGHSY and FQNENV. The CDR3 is CASSQSRGGNYGYTF. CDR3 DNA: TGTGCCAGCAGCCAATCCCGGGGTGGGAACTATGGCTACACCTTC.

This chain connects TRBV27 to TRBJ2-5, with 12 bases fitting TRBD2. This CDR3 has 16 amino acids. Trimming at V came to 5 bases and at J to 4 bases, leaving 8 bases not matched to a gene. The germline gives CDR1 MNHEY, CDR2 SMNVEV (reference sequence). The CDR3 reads CASSSLPGLAGETQYF. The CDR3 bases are TGTGCCAGCAGTAGCCTCCCGGGACTAGCGGGAGAGACCCAGTACTTC.

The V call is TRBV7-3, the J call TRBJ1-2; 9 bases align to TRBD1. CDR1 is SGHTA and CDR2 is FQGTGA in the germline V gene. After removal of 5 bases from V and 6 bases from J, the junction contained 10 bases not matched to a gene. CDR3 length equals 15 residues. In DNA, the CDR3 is TGTGCCAGCAGCGCCACTCCGGGACAGGGAAATGGCTACACCTTC. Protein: CASSATPGQGNGYTF.

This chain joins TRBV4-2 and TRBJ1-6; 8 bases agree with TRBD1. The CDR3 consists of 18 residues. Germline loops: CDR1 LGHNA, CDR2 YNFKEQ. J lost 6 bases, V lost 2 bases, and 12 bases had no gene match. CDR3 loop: CASSQPQQGVGGNSPLHF. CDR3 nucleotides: TGTGCCAGCAGCCAACCCCAACAGGGGGTTGGTGGTAATTCACCCCTCCACTTT.

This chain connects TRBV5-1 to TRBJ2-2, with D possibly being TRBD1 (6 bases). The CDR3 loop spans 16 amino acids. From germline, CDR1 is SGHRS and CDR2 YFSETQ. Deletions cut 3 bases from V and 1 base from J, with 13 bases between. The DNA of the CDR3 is TGCGCCAGCAGCTATTCCGGGACAATGAACACCGGGGAGCTGTTTTTT. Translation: CASSYSGTMNTGELFF.

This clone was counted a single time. The CDR3 DNA reads TGTGCCAGCAGCAAGGGACTAGCGGGGGGGCCATGGGAGACCCAGTACTTC. Translation: CASSKGLAGGPWETQYF. The chain combines TRBV5-8 with TRBJ2-5; 16 positions match TRBD2. Germline V lookup: CDR1 SGHTS, CDR2 YDEGEE. This CDR3 region has 17 residues. Losses at the gene ends were 4 bases for V and 5 bases for J; bases not matched to a gene: 8.

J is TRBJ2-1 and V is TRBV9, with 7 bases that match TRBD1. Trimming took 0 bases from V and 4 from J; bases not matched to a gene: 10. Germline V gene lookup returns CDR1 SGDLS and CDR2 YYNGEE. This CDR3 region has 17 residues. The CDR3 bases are TGTGCCAGCAGCGTAGCACCTTCCGGGACAGCTTACAATGAGCAGTTCTTC. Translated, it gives CASSVAPSGTAYNEQFF.

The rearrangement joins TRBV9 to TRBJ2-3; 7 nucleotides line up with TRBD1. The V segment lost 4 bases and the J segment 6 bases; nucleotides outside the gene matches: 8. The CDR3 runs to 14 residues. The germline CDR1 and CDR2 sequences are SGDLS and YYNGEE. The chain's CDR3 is CASSPQTGSDTQYF. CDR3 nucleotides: TGTGCCAGCAGCCCCCAGACAGGGTCGGATACGCAGTATTTT.

CDR3 in amino acids: CAWTLTGGKGETQYF. For the CDR3, the DNA is TGTGCCTGGACCCTAACAGGGGGAAAAGGAGAGACCCAGTACTTC. The rearrangement uses TRBV30 and TRBJ2-5; 8 positions match TRBD1. The length of the CDR3 is 15 residues. Trimming took 4 bases from V and 4 from J; bases not matched to a gene: 11. The V gene's germline CDR1 is GTSNPN and CDR2 SVGIG (reference sequence).

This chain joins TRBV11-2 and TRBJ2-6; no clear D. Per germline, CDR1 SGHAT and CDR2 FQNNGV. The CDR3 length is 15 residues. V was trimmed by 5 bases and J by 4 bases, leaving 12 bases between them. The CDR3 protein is CASSPFTAGANVLTF. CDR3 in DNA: TGTGCCAGCAGCCCCTTTACAGCCGGGGCCAACGTCCTGACTTTC.

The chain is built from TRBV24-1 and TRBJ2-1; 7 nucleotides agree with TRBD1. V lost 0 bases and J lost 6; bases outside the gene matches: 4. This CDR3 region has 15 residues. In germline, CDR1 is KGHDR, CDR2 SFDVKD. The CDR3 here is CATSDLRGTVNEQFF. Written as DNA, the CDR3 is TGTGCCACCAGTGATTTGAGGGGGACAGTCAATGAGCAGTTCTTC.

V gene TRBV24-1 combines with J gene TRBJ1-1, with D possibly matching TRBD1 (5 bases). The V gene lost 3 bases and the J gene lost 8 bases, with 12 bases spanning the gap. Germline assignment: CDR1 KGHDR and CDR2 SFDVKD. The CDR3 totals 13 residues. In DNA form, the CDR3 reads TGTGCCACCAGTGATCGAGACAGAAGAGAAGCTTTCTTT. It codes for CATSDRDRREAFF.

The CDR3 coding sequence is TGTGCCAGCAGTGGGCAGAGCTCCTATAATTCACCCCTCCACTTT. This sequence encodes CASSGQSSYNSPLHF. V usage is TRBV28 and J usage is TRBJ1-6; D gene ambiguous. V lost 5 bases and J lost 0, with 8 bases in between. This CDR3 is 15 amino acids long. CDR1 is MDHEN, CDR2 SYDVKM, per germline.

For the CDR3, the DNA is TGTGCCAGCTCACTATCGACAGTTTACAATGAGCAGTTCTTC. Protein product: CASSLSTVYNEQFF. The chain carries TRBV18 and TRBJ2-1, with D tentatively TRBD1 (5 bases). The V end lost 4 bases, the J end lost 4 bases, and 11 bases lay between the germline ends. CDR3 length: 14 amino acids. Germline V gene sequence: CDR1 KGHSH, CDR2 LQKENI.

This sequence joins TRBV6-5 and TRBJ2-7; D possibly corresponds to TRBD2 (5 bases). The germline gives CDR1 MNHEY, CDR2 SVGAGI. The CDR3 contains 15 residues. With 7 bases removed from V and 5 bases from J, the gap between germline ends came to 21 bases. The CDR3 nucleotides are TGTGCCAGCAAGCCGGGGTTCAAGGTCCGTGACGAGCAGTACTTC. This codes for CASKPGFKVRDEQYF.

The CDR3 DNA reads as TGTGCCACCAAGACAGGGGTGCTAGGTGGAAACACCATATATTTT. This codes for CATKTGVLGGNTIYF. The chain recombines TRBV19 with TRBJ1-3; 8 nucleotides align to TRBD1. The CDR3 runs 15 residues. Germline CDR1 and CDR2: LNHDA and SQIVND (reference sequence). V lost 10 bases to trimming and J lost 3 bases; unmatched junction nucleotides: 11.

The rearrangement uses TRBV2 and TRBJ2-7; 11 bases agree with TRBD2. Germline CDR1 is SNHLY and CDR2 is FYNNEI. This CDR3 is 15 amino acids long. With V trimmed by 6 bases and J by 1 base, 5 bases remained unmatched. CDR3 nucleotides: TGTGCCAGCAGCCGGACTAGCGGGCCTTCCTACGAGCAGTACTTC. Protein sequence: CASSRTSGPSYEQYF.